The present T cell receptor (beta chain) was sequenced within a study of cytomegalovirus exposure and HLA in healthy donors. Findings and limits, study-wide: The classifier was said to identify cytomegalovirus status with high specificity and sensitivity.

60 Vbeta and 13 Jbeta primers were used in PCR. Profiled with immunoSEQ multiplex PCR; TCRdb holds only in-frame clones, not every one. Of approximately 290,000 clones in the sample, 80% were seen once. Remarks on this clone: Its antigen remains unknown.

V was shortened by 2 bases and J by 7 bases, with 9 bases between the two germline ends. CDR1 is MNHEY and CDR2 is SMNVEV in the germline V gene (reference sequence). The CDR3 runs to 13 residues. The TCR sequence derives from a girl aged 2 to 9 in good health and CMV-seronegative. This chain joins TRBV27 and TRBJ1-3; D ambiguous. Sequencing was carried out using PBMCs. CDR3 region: CASSLRSENTIYF. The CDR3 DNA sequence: TGTGCCAGCAGTTTACGATCGGAGAACACCATATATTTT.